This TCR beta chain derives from a study of shared clonotypes between healthy human individuals. V was pared by 2 bases and J by 0 bases, with 2 bases of the junction left unmatched. Germline V gives CDR1 SGHRS, CDR2 YFSETQ. This CDR3 region has 15 residues. The table came from immunoSEQ multiplex PCR; TCRdb's copy has only in-frame clones and leaves some out. In the table there are roughly 2.5 million clones, 85% to 95% of which are singletons. Sequencing input: naive CD4+ T cells sorted from blood. Subset indicated: CD45RA+ positively selected. V gene TRBV5-1 combines with J gene TRBJ2-3; 8 bases fit TRBD2. The receptor comes from a man aged 18 to 30 in good health. The CDR3 DNA sequence: TGCGCCAGCAGCTTCGTAGCGGGAAGCACAGATACGCAGTATTTT. This encodes CASSFVAGSTDTQYF.